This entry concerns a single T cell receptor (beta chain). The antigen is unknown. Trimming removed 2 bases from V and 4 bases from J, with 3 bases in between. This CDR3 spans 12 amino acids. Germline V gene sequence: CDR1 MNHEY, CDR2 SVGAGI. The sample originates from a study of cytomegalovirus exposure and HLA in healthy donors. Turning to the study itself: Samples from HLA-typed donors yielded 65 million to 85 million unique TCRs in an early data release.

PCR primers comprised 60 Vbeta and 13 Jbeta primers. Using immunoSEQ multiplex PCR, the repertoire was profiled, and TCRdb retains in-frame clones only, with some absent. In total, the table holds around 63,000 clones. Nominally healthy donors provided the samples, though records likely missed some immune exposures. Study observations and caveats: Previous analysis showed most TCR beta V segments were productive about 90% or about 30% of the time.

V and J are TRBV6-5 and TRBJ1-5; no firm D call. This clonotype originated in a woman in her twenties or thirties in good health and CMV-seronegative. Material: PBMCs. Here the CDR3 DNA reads TGTGCCAGCAGTTACCTAAATCAGCCCCAGCATTTT. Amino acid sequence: CASSYLNQPQHF.